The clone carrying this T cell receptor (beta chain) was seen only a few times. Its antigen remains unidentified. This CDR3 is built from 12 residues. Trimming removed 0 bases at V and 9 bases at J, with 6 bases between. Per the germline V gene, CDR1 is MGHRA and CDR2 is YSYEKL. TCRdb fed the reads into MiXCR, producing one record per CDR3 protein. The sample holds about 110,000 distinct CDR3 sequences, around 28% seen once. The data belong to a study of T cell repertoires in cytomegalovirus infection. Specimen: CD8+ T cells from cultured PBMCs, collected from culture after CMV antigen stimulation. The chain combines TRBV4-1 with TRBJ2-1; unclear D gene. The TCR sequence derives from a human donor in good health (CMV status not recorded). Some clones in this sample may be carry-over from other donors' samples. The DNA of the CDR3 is TGCGCCAGCAGCCAAGATTCGCTTGAGCAGTTCTTC. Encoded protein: CASSQDSLEQFF.